This T cell receptor beta chain emerged from a study of identical twins. Overall study findings and caveats: Invariant MAIT and iNKT cells could partly confound zero-insertion analyses. Sharing of beta out-of-frame sequences by twins showed a weaker excess.

Between the trimmed V and J ends, which lost 6 bases and 4 bases, there was a span of 15 bases. Germline lookup yields CDR1 MNHEY and CDR2 SMNVEV (reference sequence). CDR3 length: 15 residues. This clonotype was counted between two and nine times. The antigen is not known. TCRdb fed the 5' RACE reads into MiXCR, producing one record per CDR3 protein. The repertoire consists of hundreds of thousands of distinct CDR3 sequences, with around 20% occurring once and the leading ten covering more than 0.4%. This sample also appeared in a second study, on yellow fever vaccine responses in identical twins. That work states: Twin vaccine T cell responses reportedly seemed partly convergent, partly personalized.

The sample comprised CD4+ T cells sorted from blood. The clonotype originates from a woman in her late teens or twenties in good health. The V gene is TRBV27, the J gene TRBJ2-2, with unresolved D. The CDR3 protein is CASRKLGVGTGELFF. The CDR3 DNA reads as TGTGCCAGCAGGAAGCTAGGAGTTGGCACCGGGGAGCTGTTTTTT.